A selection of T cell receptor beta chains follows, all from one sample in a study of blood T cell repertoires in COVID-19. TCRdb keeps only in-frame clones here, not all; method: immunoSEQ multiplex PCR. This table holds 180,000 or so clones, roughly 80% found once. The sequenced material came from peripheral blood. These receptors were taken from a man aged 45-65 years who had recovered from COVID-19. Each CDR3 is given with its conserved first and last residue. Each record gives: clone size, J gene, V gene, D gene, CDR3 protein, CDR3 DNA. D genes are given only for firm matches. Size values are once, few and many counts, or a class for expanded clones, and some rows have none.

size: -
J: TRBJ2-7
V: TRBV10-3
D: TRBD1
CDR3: CAIKGTGTYEQYF
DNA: TGTGCCATCAAAGGGACAGGGACCTACGAGCAGTACTTC

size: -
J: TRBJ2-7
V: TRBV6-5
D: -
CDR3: CASKFSRDSYEQYF
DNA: TGTGCCAGCAAGTTTAGCCGAGATTCCTACGAGCAGTACTTC

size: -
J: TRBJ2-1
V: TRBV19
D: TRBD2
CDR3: CASSAAGGHEQFF
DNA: TGTGCCAGTAGTGCTGCGGGAGGCCATGAGCAGTTCTTC

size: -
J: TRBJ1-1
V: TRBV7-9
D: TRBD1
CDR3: CASSRTGTGSTEAFF
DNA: TGTGCCAGCAGCCGGACCGGGACAGGGAGCACTGAAGCTTTCTTT

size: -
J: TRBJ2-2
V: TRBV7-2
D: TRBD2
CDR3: CASSPRLAGLLGELFF
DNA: TGTGCCAGCAGCCCTAGACTAGCGGGCCTCCTCGGGGAGCTGTTTTTT

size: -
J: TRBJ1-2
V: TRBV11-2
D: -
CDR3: CASSLGQHYGYTF
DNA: TGTGCCAGCAGCTTGGGCCAGCACTATGGCTACACCTTC

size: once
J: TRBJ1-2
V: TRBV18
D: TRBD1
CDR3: CASSPSRTGWSGYTF
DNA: TGTGCCAGCTCACCAAGCCGGACAGGGTGGAGTGGCTACACCTTC

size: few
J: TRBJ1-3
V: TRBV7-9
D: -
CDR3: CASSLMGGSGNTIYF
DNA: TGTGCCAGCAGCTTAATGGGGGGCTCTGGAAACACCATATATTTT

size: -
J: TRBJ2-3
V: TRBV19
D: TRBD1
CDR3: CASTRQGGSSDTQYF
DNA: TGTGCCAGTACCCGACAGGGGGGGTCGTCAGATACGCAGTATTTT

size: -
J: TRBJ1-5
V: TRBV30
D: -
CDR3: CACEQGGNQPQHF
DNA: TGTGCCTGCGAACAGGGCGGCAATCAGCCCCAGCATTTT

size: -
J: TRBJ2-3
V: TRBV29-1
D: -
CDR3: CSGNRGGADTQYF
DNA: TGCAGCGGGAACAGGGGGGGGGCAGATACGCAGTATTTT

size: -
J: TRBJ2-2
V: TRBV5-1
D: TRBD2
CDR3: CASSLELAGVPGELFF
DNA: TGCGCCAGCAGCTTGGAACTAGCGGGAGTCCCCGGGGAGCTGTTTTTT

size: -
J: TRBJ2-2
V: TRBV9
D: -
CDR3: CASSVRGLSGELFF
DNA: TGTGCCAGCAGCGTACGGGGACTCTCCGGGGAGCTGTTTTTT

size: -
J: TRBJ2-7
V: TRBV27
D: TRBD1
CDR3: CASGLLVGQGPYEQYF
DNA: TGTGCCAGCGGATTACTTGTGGGACAGGGCCCCTACGAGCAGTACTTC

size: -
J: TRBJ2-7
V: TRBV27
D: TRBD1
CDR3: CASSLTGAEQYF
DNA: TGTGCCAGCAGCCTAACAGGGGCCGAGCAGTACTTC

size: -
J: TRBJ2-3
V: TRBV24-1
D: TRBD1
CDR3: CATSDTRDRATDTQYF
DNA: TGTGCCACCAGTGACACTCGGGACAGGGCTACAGATACGCAGTATTTT

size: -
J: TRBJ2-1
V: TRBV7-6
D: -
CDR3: CASSSKSGMKDEQFF
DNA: TGTGCCAGCAGCTCAAAGTCCGGGATGAAGGATGAGCAGTTCTTC

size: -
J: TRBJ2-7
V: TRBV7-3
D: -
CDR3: CASSLTTRTEQYF
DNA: TGTGCCAGCAGCCTAACCACTAGGACCGAGCAGTACTTC

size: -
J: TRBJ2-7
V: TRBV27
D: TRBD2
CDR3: CASSPTGGYEQYF
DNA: TGTGCCAGCAGTCCAACGGGGGGATACGAGCAGTACTTC

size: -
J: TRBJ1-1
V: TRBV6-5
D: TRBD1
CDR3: CASRNRGNTEAFF
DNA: TGTGCCAGCAGAAACAGGGGGAACACTGAAGCTTTCTTT

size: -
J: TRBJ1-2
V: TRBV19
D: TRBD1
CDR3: CASRSSLRQGEDYGYTF
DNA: TGTGCCAGTAGAAGCTCCCTAAGACAGGGGGAGGACTATGGCTACACCTTC

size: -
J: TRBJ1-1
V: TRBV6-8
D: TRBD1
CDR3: CASSATGEGTEAFF
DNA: TGTGCCAGCAGTGCGACAGGGGAAGGGACTGAAGCTTTCTTT

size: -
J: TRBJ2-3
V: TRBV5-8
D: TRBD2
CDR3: CASSFKLAGGHNTDTQYF
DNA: TGTGCCAGCAGCTTTAAGCTAGCGGGAGGCCATAACACAGATACGCAGTATTTT

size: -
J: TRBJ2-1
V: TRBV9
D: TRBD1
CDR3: CASSNTGVESNEQFF
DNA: TGTGCCAGCAGCAATACAGGGGTTGAGTCCAATGAGCAGTTCTTC

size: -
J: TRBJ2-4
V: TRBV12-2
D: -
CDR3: CASRLARDRAHKNIQYF
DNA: TGTGCAAGTCGCTTAGCGCGGGACAGGGCCCATAAAAACATTCAGTACTTC

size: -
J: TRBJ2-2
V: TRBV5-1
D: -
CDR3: CASIPGHDNTGELFF
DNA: TGCGCCAGCATCCCGGGACACGACAACACCGGGGAGCTGTTTTTT

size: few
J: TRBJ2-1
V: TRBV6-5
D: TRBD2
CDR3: CASSYLGTSPNEQFF
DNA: TGTGCCAGCAGTTACTTAGGGACTAGTCCAAATGAGCAGTTCTTC

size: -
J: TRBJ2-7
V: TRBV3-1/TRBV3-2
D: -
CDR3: CASSQAHQSYEQYF
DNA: TGTGCCAGCAGCCAAGCGCACCAGTCCTACGAGCAGTACTTC

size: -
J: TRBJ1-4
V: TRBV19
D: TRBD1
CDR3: CASRSPGTGGGEKLFF
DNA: TGTGCCAGTAGATCCCCCGGGACAGGGGGGGGTGAAAAACTGTTTTTT

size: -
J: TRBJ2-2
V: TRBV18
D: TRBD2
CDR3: CASSTTSAGGTGELFF
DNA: TGTGCCAGCTCAACAACCTCAGCGGGAGGAACCGGGGAGCTGTTTTTT

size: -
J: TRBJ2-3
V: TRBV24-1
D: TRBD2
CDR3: CATSDTSGMVHTDTQYF
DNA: TGTGCCACCAGTGATACTAGCGGGATGGTGCACACAGATACGCAGTATTTT

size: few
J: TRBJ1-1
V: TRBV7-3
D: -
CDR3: CASRLSAMMNTEAFF
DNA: TGTGCCAGCCGCCTATCAGCGATGATGAACACTGAAGCTTTCTTT

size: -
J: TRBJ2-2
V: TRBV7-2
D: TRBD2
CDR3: CASSLEGLAGGNTGELFF
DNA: TGTGCCAGCAGCTTAGAAGGACTAGCGGGAGGGAACACCGGGGAGCTGTTTTTT

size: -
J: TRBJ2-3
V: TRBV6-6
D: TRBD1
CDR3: CASSDATGGRSDTQYF
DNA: TGTGCCAGCAGCGACGCGACAGGGGGAAGGTCAGATACGCAGTATTTT

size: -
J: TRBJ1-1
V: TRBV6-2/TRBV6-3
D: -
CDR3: CASSLQGIVTEAFF
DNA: TGTGCCAGCAGCCTCCAGGGTATAGTAACTGAAGCTTTCTTT

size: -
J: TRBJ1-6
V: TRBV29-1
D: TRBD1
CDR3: CSVGQGVNSPLHF
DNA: TGCAGCGTTGGACAGGGGGTTAATTCACCCCTCCACTTT

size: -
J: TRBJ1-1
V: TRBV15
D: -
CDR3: CATSRDRPGSSTEAFF
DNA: TGTGCCACCAGCAGAGATAGGCCCGGGAGTAGCACTGAAGCTTTCTTT

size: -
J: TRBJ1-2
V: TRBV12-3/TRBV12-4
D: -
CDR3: CASSEGPNYGYTF
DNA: TGTGCCAGCAGTGAGGGCCCTAACTATGGCTACACCTTC

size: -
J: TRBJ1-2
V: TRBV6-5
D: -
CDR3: CASSPDPGESYGYTF
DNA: TGTGCCAGCAGTCCCGACCCAGGGGAAAGCTATGGCTACACCTTC

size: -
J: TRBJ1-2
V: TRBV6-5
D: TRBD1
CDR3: CASRTPGQVNYGYTF
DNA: TGTGCCAGCAGAACTCCGGGACAGGTGAACTATGGCTACACCTTC

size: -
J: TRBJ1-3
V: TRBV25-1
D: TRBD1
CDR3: CASTSGTGSGNTIYF
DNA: TGTGCCAGCACCTCCGGGACAGGGTCTGGAAACACCATATATTTT

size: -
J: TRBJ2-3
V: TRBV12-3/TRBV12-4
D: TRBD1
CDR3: CASSPDRDTQYF
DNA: TGTGCCAGCAGTCCCGACAGGGACACGCAGTATTTT

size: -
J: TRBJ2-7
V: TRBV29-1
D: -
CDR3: CSVLSLAYEQYF
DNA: TGCAGCGTTCTGAGTTTAGCCTACGAGCAGTACTTC

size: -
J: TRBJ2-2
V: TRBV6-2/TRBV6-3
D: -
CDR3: CASSYHRGFAGELFF
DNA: TGTGCCAGCAGTTACCATCGGGGGTTTGCCGGGGAGCTGTTTTTT

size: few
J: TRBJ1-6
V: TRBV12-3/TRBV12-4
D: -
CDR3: CASNKGGHSPLHF
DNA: TGTGCCAGCAATAAGGGGGGGCATTCACCCCTCCACTTT

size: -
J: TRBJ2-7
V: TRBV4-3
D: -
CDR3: CASSQDRSYEQYF
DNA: TGCGCCAGCAGCCAAGACAGGTCCTACGAGCAGTACTTC

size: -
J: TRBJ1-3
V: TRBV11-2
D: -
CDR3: CASSLEAGGNTIYF
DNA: TGTGCCAGCAGCTTAGAGGCCGGGGGAAACACCATATATTTT

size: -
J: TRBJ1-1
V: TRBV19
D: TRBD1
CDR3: CASSIRTGGTEAFF
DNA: TGTGCCAGTAGTATCCGGACAGGGGGCACTGAAGCTTTCTTT